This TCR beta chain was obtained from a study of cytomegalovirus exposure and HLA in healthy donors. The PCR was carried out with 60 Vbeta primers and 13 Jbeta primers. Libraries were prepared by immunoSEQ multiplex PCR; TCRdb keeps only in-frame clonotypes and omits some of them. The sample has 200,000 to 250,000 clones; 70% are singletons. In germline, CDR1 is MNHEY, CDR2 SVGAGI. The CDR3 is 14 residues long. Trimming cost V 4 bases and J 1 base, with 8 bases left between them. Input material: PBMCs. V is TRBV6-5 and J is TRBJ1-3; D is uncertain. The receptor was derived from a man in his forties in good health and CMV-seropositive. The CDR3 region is CASSSGRSGNTIYF. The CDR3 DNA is TGTGCCAGCAGTTCCGGGAGATCTGGAAACACCATATATTTT.